What follows are 32 T cell receptor beta chains derived from one specimen sequenced in a study of CD8+ T cells in alopecia areata. RNA, once extracted, was reverse transcribed into cDNA for use as the sequencing template. Produced via immunoSEQ multiplex PCR; TCRdb's table is partial and in-frame only. The sample includes about 210,000 clones, roughly 56% seen only once; the top ten take roughly 1.6%. Treatment specified: oral pan-JAK inhibitor, 5-10 mg twice daily. The starting material was CD4+ T cells sorted from blood, obtained at week 4, from a patient treated with tofacitinib. These receptors were collected from a human donor with alopecia areata.

The chain links TRBV29-1 to TRBJ2-7; D possibly uses TRBD1 or TRBD2 (5 bases each). The CDR3 sequence is 13 residues long. V lost 5 bases and J lost 7, with 18 bases in between. CDR1 is SQVTM, CDR2 ANQGSEA, per germline. The CDR3 loop reads CSVLVQPGGEQYF. The CDR3 bases are TGCAGCGTTCTTGTACAGCCTGGGGGTGAGCAGTACTTC.

V usage is TRBV29-1 and J usage is TRBJ2-4, with 9 positions matching TRBD1. V trimming: 0 bases; J trimming: 6 bases; junction bases outside the gene matches: 6. The CDR3 totals 15 residues. CDR1 SQVTM and CDR2 ANQGSEA come from the germline V gene. This chain's CDR3 is CSVEDLYRGRNIQYF. As DNA, the CDR3 is TGCAGCGTTGAAGATCTATACAGGGGGCGAAACATTCAGTACTTC.

The DNA of the CDR3 is TGTGCCTGGCGTCCGGGTTATAATTCACCCCTCCACTTT. Its translation: CAWRPGYNSPLHF. The chain has TRBV30 and TRBJ1-6; D call uncertain. The germline V gene encodes CDR1 GTSNPN and CDR2 SVGIG (reference sequence). This CDR3 contains 13 residues. The germline V and J ends were trimmed by 5 bases and 4 bases, with 9 bases remaining between them. Looking up the rest from reference TRBV30 and TRBJ1-6 gives the full variable domain: SQTIHQWPATLVQPVGSPLSLECTVEGTSNPNLYWYRQAAGRGLQLLFYSVGIGQISSEVPQNLSASRPQDRQFILSSKKLLLSDSGFYLCAWRPGYNSPLHFGNGTRLTVT.

The gene calls are TRBV30 and TRBJ2-7; 8 nucleotides match TRBD1. Trimming cost V 5 bases and J 7 bases; bases outside gene matches: 7. The CDR3 is 12 residues long. Germline CDR1 and CDR2: GTSNPN and SVGIG (reference sequence). Written as DNA, the CDR3 is TGTGCCTGGGGGACAGGACTGGGGGAGCAGTACTTC. Residues: CAWGTGLGEQYF.

This chain connects TRBV30 to TRBJ2-7; no definite D call. This CDR3 has 11 amino acids. Trimming left V 5 bases short and J 5 bases short, with 10 bases between. The germline V gene encodes CDR1 GTSNPN and CDR2 SVGIG (reference sequence). The CDR3 DNA follows: TGTGCCTGGGCCCAGATGGACGAGCAGTACTTC. This gives the protein CAWAQMDEQYF.

The V gene is TRBV7-2, the J gene TRBJ2-7; D is possibly TRBD1 (6 bases). The CDR3 is made up of 12 amino acids. Germline CDR1 is SGHTA and CDR2 is FQGNSA. The V gene lost 5 bases and the J gene lost 5 bases, with 10 bases spanning the gap. CDR3 in amino acids: CASSRGSHEQYF. DNA of the CDR3: TGTGCCAGCAGCAGGGGGAGCCACGAGCAGTACTTC.

This clone was seen only a few times. V and J are TRBV5-1 and TRBJ2-5, with TRBD1 identical over 8 bases. V dropped 4 bases and J dropped 6; count of bases not matched to a gene: 8. The CDR3 is 14 amino acids. The germline V gene encodes CDR1 SGHRS and CDR2 YFSETQ. The CDR3: CASSTRQGMKTQYF. For the CDR3, the DNA is TGCGCCAGCAGCACCCGACAGGGGATGAAGACCCAGTACTTC.

The sample holds a few counts of this clone. The V call is TRBV2, the J call TRBJ2-2; D gene unclear. Germline V gene lookup returns CDR1 SNHLY and CDR2 FYNNEI. The CDR3 is 14 amino acids. The V end was cut by 6 bases, the J end by 4 bases, with 12 bases between. In nucleotides, the CDR3 is TGTGCCAGCAGCGCCCGTGTGAGCACCGGGGAGCTGTTTTTT. This gives the protein CASSARVSTGELFF.

This clone came up once. V is TRBV29-1 and J is TRBJ2-3, with 15 bases lining up with TRBD2. V trimming: 4 bases; J trimming: 2 bases; junction bases outside the gene matches: 4. There are 16 residues in the CDR3. Germline V gene sequence: CDR1 SQVTM, CDR2 ANQGSEA. CDR3 nucleotides: TGCAGCGTTGCCGGACTAGCGGGGGGGATCACAGATACGCAGTATTTT. Its protein product is CSVAGLAGGITDTQYF.

In this sample, this clone turned up a few times. This chain connects TRBV5-1 to TRBJ2-1; D may be TRBD1 or TRBD2 (5 bases each). Germline CDR1 SGHRS, CDR2 YFSETQ. The V end lost 2 bases, the J end lost 3 bases, and 18 bases lay between the germline ends. CDR3 size: 17 residues. The CDR3 region has the DNA TGCGCCAGCAGCTTAAGTCCAGGGCAGGGAGTCTACAATGAGCAGTTCTTC. Translation gives CASSLSPGQGVYNEQFF.

This clone was seen just once. V usage is TRBV27 and J usage is TRBJ1-2, with D perhaps matching TRBD1 (6 bases). Trimming removed 0 bases at V and 1 base at J, with 9 bases between. Germline CDR1 MNHEY, CDR2 SMNVEV (reference sequence). The CDR3 totals 15 residues. Written as DNA, the CDR3 is TGTGCCAGCAGTTTATCTCGACAGGTTAACTATGGCTACACCTTC. It yields the protein CASSLSRQVNYGYTF.

V is TRBV6-1 and J is TRBJ2-3; 7 nucleotides match TRBD2. Losses at the gene ends were 0 bases for V and 9 bases for J; bases not matched to a gene: 0. The CDR3 totals 12 residues. CDR1 is MNHNS and CDR2 is SASEGT in the germline V gene. CDR3 residues: CASSEAGGTQYF. In DNA form, the CDR3 reads TGTGCCAGCAGTGAAGCGGGAGGGACGCAGTATTTT.

This chain links TRBV4-2 with TRBJ2-3; D may match TRBD1 or TRBD2 (6 bases each). Germline V gives CDR1 LGHNA, CDR2 YNFKEQ. There are 15 residues in the CDR3. V lost 0 bases to trimming and J lost 1 base, with 8 bases between them. In DNA, the CDR3 is TGTGCCAGCAGCCAAGAAGGGGGGCGCACAGATACGCAGTATTTT. Translated: CASSQEGGRTDTQYF.

In the case of this clone: Other nucleotide sequences from this sample produce the same CDR3. V usage is TRBV29-1 and J usage is TRBJ1-1, with D perhaps TRBD1 (6 bases). The germline V and J ends were trimmed by 4 bases and 8 bases, with 8 bases remaining between them. Germline CDR1 and CDR2: SQVTM and ANQGSEA. There are 10 residues in the CDR3. CDR3 protein: CSVGTVEAFF. For the CDR3, the DNA is TGCAGCGTTGGGACAGTCGAAGCTTTCTTT. Using reference TRBV29-1 and TRBJ1-1 for the parts outside the CDR3, the full variable domain is SAVISQKPSRDICQRGTSLTIQCQVDSQVTMMFWYRQQPGQSLTLIATANQGSEATYESGFVIDKFPISRPNLTFSTLTVSNMSPEDSSIYLCSVGTVEAFFGQGTRLTVV.

The V and J genes are TRBV29-1 and TRBJ2-1, with TRBD1 matching over 7 bases. The ends lost 3 bases at V and 0 bases at J; junction bases unmatched: 5. The CDR3 length is 15 residues. Germline values: CDR1 SQVTM, CDR2 ANQGSEA. The CDR3, as DNA: TGCAGCGTTGACGGACAGGAGAGCTCCTACAATGAGCAGTTCTTC. It encodes CSVDGQESSYNEQFF.

J is TRBJ1-1 and V is TRBV4-3; D is unclear. The CDR3 consists of 13 residues. Between the trimmed V and J ends, which lost 5 bases and 0 bases, there was a span of 7 bases. Germline-derived CDR1 and CDR2 are LGHNA and YSLEER. The CDR3 nucleotides are TGCGCCAGCAGCTCAGGTGTGAACACTGAAGCTTTCTTT. Translation gives CASSSGVNTEAFF.

This rearrangement joins TRBV5-1 to TRBJ2-4; 7 positions agree with TRBD1. The CDR3 length is 13 residues. The germline CDR1 and CDR2 sequences are SGHRS and YFSETQ. Trimming cost V 4 bases and J 6 bases; bases outside gene matches: 4. In DNA form, the CDR3 reads TGCGCCAGCAGCGTGTGGACAGGAAACATTCAGTACTTC. It yields the protein CASSVWTGNIQYF. The full variable domain, with the rest looked up from reference TRBV5-1 and TRBJ2-4, is KAGVTQTPRYLIKTRGQQVTLSCSPISGHRSVSWYQQTPGQGLQFLFEYFSETQRNKGNFPGRFSGRQFSNSRSEMNVSTLELGDSALYLCASSVWTGNIQYFGAGTRLSVL.

This clone has a handful of counts. V gene TRBV2 combines with J gene TRBJ1-2; 9 nucleotides line up with TRBD1. Trimming cost V 6 bases and J 4 bases; bases outside gene matches: 0. The CDR3 extends over 12 amino acids. Germline V gene data show CDR1 as SNHLY and CDR2 as FYNNEI. In DNA form, the CDR3 reads TGTGCCAGCAGGACAGGGGGCTATGGCTACACCTTC. Amino acids: CASRTGGYGYTF.

The chain links TRBV30 to TRBJ1-2; tentative D call: TRBD1 (5 bases). CDR3 length: 12 amino acids. Looked up from germline, CDR1 is GTSNPN and CDR2 is SVGIG (reference sequence). Deletions cut 7 bases from V and 4 bases from J, with 13 bases between. In DNA, the CDR3 is TGTGCCTCGCAGATTGGGACCTATGGCTACACCTTC. Encoded protein: CASQIGTYGYTF.

V usage is TRBV29-1 and J usage is TRBJ1-2, with D maybe TRBD1 (5 bases). Trimming removed 2 bases at V and 8 bases at J, with 15 bases between. CDR1 is SQVTM, CDR2 ANQGSEA, per germline. The CDR3 spans 13 residues. CDR3 sequence reads: CSVERPREEGYTF. The CDR3 DNA sequence: TGCAGCGTTGAAAGGCCCAGGGAGGAGGGCTACACCTTC.

This chain uses TRBV29-1 with TRBJ2-5; D perhaps matches TRBD1 (7 bases). V shed 6 bases and J shed 1 base, with 24 bases lying between them. This CDR3 region has 17 residues. Germline-derived CDR1 and CDR2 are SQVTM and ANQGSEA. CDR3 sequence reads: CSVRGSGGTTLQETQYF. The CDR3, as DNA: TGCAGCGTCCGGGGGTCAGGGGGAACTACCCTCCAAGAGACCCAGTACTTC.

This clone was observed once. The sample contains more than one DNA sequence encoding this CDR3. V is TRBV15 and J is TRBJ2-7, with D unresolved. The V end lost 0 bases, the J end lost 0 bases, and 6 bases lay between the germline ends. The CDR3 length is 14 residues. Germline V gene lookup returns CDR1 LNHNV and CDR2 YYDKDF (reference sequence). The CDR3 DNA sequence: TGTGCCACCAGCAGAGATAGAGGCTCCTACGAGCAGTACTTC. Protein product: CATSRDRGSYEQYF.

The genes are TRBV30 and TRBJ1-6; 7 nucleotides match TRBD1. The CDR3 contains 15 residues. After removal of 5 bases from V and 7 bases from J, the junction contained 11 bases not matched to a gene. Germline V lookup: CDR1 GTSNPN, CDR2 SVGIG (reference sequence). DNA for the CDR3: TGTGCCTGGGGATCTCCGGGACAGCGAAATTCACCCCTCCACTTT. The encoded protein is CAWGSPGQRNSPLHF.

This clone was seen only a few times. The V call is TRBV6-5, the J call TRBJ1-1; 8 bases fit TRBD1. Germline V lookup: CDR1 MNHEY, CDR2 SVGAGI. This CDR3 has 15 residues. The V and J ends lost 6 bases and 3 bases, in that order; junction bases with no gene match: 9. CDR3: CASRNTGGWDTEAFF. DNA of the CDR3: TGTGCCAGCAGAAATACAGGGGGTTGGGACACTGAAGCTTTCTTT.

The chain uses TRBV9 and TRBJ1-1, with 8 bases aligning to TRBD1. V shed 2 bases and J 7 bases; nucleotides not matched to a gene: 7. This CDR3 has 14 residues. From germline, CDR1 is SGDLS and CDR2 YYNGEE. The CDR3 sequence: CASSVGGQAGEAFF. The CDR3 DNA reads as TGTGCCAGCAGCGTTGGGGGACAGGCTGGTGAAGCTTTCTTT.

V and J are TRBV4-3 and TRBJ2-2; D gene unclear. V was trimmed by 4 bases and J by 3 bases, leaving 6 bases between them. The CDR3 runs to 13 residues. Germline V gives CDR1 LGHNA, CDR2 YSLEER. CDR3 sequence: CASSLVDTGELFF. The CDR3 region has the DNA TGCGCCAGCAGCCTTGTGGACACCGGGGAGCTGTTTTTT.

The J gene is TRBJ2-1, the V gene TRBV2; 10 bases line up with TRBD2. Trimming took 2 bases from V and 5 from J; bases not matched to a gene: 3. The germline V gene has CDR1 SNHLY and CDR2 FYNNEI. The CDR3 totals 15 residues. The CDR3 DNA sequence: TGTGCCAGCAGTGAAAGCGGGGGGGCCAACAATGAGCAGTTCTTC. It encodes CASSESGGANNEQFF.

The chain is built from TRBV4-3 and TRBJ1-5, with D tentatively TRBD1 (6 bases). The CDR3 has 16 amino acids. V lost 0 bases and J lost 0, with 9 bases in between. Germline V CDR1 and CDR2: LGHNA, YSLEER. CDR3 in amino acids: CASSQEPRGSNQPQHF. CDR3 bases: TGCGCCAGCAGCCAAGAACCCAGGGGTAGCAATCAGCCCCAGCATTTT.

Remarks on this clone: Other DNA variants within this sample encode the same CDR3. The chain employs TRBV27 and TRBJ1-2; possible D gene TRBD1, 5 bases. The CDR3 extends over 16 amino acids. Looked up from germline, CDR1 is MNHEY and CDR2 is SMNVEV (reference sequence). Trimming shortened V by 4 bases and J by 8 bases, and 23 bases separated the two germline ends. CDR3 nucleotide sequence: TGTGCCAGCAGTTCGCATTCACAGGAGACGAACGGAGGCTACACCTTC. Translated, it gives CASSSHSQETNGGYTF.

This chain connects TRBV30 to TRBJ1-2; 8 bases are a match to TRBD1. This CDR3 has 13 amino acids. The germline V gene encodes CDR1 GTSNPN and CDR2 SVGIG (reference sequence). V lost 4 bases and J lost 3; bases outside the gene matches: 4. The CDR3 spells CAWNPGGYYGYTF. The CDR3 coding sequence is TGTGCCTGGAACCCAGGGGGCTACTATGGCTACACCTTC. Together with reference TRBV30 and TRBJ1-2, the CDR3 gives the full variable domain: SQTIHQWPATLVQPVGSPLSLECTVEGTSNPNLYWYRQAAGRGLQLLFYSVGIGQISSEVPQNLSASRPQDRQFILSSKKLLLSDSGFYLCAWNPGGYYGYTFGSGTRLTVV.

V and J are TRBV29-1 and TRBJ1-4; D may be TRBD1 (5 bases). In germline, CDR1 is SQVTM, CDR2 ANQGSEA. Trimming left V 7 bases short and J 5 bases short, with 11 bases between. The CDR3 consists of 12 residues. The CDR3 bases are TGCAGCGGGGGGGACGGCAATGAAAAACTGTTTTTT. It is translated as CSGGDGNEKLFF.

This clone was detected only a few times. J is TRBJ2-7 and V is TRBV5-6; a weak D match, TRBD2 (5 bases). CDR3 length equals 13 residues. The germline V gene has CDR1 SGHDT and CDR2 YYEEEE. Deletions cut 2 bases from V and 0 bases from J, with 6 bases between. The CDR3: CASSFRDSYEQYF. CDR3 bases: TGTGCCAGCAGCTTCCGGGACTCCTACGAGCAGTACTTC. The full variable domain, in which reference TRBV5-6 and TRBJ2-7 provide the parts outside the CDR3, is DAGVTQSPTHLIKTRGQQVTLRCSPKSGHDTVSWYQQALGQGPQFIFQYYEEEERQRGNFPDRFSGHQFPNYSSELNVNALLLGDSALYLCASSFRDSYEQYFGPGTRLTVT.